This T cell receptor beta chain came from a study of blood T cell repertoires in COVID-19. Overall study: The samples span acute and convalescent COVID-19 from the United States, Italy and Spain. Nucleic acid was either cDNA or gDNA, and it came from T cells, B-cell-depleted T cells, or PBMCs.

Per the study methods: Using reference gene primer amplification, nucleated cell counts were estimated. Sequencing used immunoSEQ multiplex PCR; TCRdb keeps in-frame clones, though not all of them. The DNA was the basis for D and trimming; V, J and clone size are from that table. The table shows about 240,000 clones, with approximately 78% occurring only once. Sequencing used peripheral blood. The TCR originated in a woman aged 18 to 35 with acute or convalescent COVID-19.

The CDR3 loop reads CASSLALGTSGSVKTQYF. The CDR3, as DNA: TGCGCCAGCAGCTTGGCTTTAGGGACTAGCGGGAGTGTTAAGACCCAGTACTTC. This chain links TRBV5-1 with TRBJ2-5; 14 bases fit TRBD2. CDR1 SGHRS and CDR2 YFSETQ come from the germline V gene. V was pared by 0 bases and J by 6 bases, with 10 bases of the junction left unmatched. The CDR3 is made up of 18 amino acids.